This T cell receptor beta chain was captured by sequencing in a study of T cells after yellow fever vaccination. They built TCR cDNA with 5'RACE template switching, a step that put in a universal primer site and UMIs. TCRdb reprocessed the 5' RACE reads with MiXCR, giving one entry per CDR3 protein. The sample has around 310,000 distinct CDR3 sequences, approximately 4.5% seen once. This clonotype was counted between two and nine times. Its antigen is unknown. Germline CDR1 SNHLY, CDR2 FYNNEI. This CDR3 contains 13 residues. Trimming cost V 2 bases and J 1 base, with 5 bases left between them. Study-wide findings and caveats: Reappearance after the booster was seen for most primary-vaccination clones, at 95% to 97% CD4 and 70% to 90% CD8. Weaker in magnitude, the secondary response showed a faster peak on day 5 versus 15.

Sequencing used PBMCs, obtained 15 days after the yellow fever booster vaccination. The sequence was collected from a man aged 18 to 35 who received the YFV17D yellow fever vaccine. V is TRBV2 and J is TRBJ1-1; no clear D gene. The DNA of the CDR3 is TGTGCCAGCAGTGAATTGGCGAACACTGAAGCTTTCTTT. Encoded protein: CASSELANTEAFF. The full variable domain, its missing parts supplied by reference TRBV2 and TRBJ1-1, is EPEVTQTPSHQVTQMGQEVILRCVPISNHLYFYWYRQILGQKVEFLVSFYNNEISEKSEIFDDQFSVERPDGSNFTLKIRSTKLEDSAMYFCASSELANTEAFFGQGTRLTVV.